This entry lists 12 T cell receptor beta chains sequenced from one sample in a study of siplizumab effects on memory and regulatory T cells. This table comes from immunoSEQ multiplex PCR, and its TCRdb copy is limited to in-frame clones, with some not included. This table holds 90,000 to 120,000 clones, more than 85% found once. The sample taken for sequencing was CD4+ T cells sorted from blood. These receptor sequences come from a human donor in good health. Some clones in this sample may be carry-over from other donors' samples.

The gene calls are TRBV10-3 and TRBJ2-1, with 7 bases fitting TRBD2. The ends lost 2 bases at V and 9 bases at J; junction bases unmatched: 7. This CDR3 has 14 residues. Germline V gives CDR1 ENHRY, CDR2 SYGVKD. CDR3 in amino acids: CAISEAGEIREQFF. The CDR3 DNA reads as TGTGCCATCAGTGAGGCGGGAGAAATCCGTGAGCAGTTCTTC.

The V and J genes are TRBV27 and TRBJ2-7; maybe TRBD1 (6 bases). V lost 6 bases and J lost 3, with 18 bases in between. The CDR3 is 15 residues long. CDR1 is MNHEY and CDR2 is SMNVEV in the germline V gene (reference sequence). The DNA of the CDR3 is TGTGCCAGCAGCCGAGGGGGTAACCTGATCTACGAGCAGTACTTC. Translated: CASSRGGNLIYEQYF.

This chain uses TRBV6-1 with TRBJ2-2; D remains unclear. Germline loops: CDR1 MNHNS, CDR2 SASEGT. Trimming cost V 3 bases and J 0 bases, with 2 bases left between them. The length of the CDR3 is 13 residues. The CDR3 DNA reads as TGTGCCAGCAGTGAGGCGAACACCGGGGAGCTGTTTTTT. Protein product: CASSEANTGELFF.

The chain joins TRBV9 to TRBJ1-1, with D uncertain. The CDR3 is 16 amino acids. The V gene lost 0 bases and the J gene lost 1 base, with 13 bases spanning the gap. From germline, CDR1 is SGDLS and CDR2 YYNGEE. CDR3: CASSVGITETNTEAFF. CDR3 DNA: TGTGCCAGCAGCGTAGGGATTACTGAAACGAACACTGAAGCTTTCTTT.

V gene TRBV7-9 combines with J gene TRBJ2-5, with D possibly being TRBD1 (6 bases). Germline assignment: CDR1 SEHNR and CDR2 FQNEAQ (reference sequence). V was shortened by 8 bases and J by 0 bases, with 10 bases between the two germline ends. This CDR3 has 13 amino acids. In DNA form, the CDR3 reads TGTGCCAGCCACCGACAGGACCAAGAGACCCAGTACTTC. Protein product: CASHRQDQETQYF.

The rearrangement joins TRBV27 to TRBJ2-7; D perhaps matches TRBD2 (6 bases). The V end lost 2 bases, the J end lost 2 bases, and 10 bases lay between the germline ends. In germline, CDR1 is MNHEY, CDR2 SMNVEV (reference sequence). The length of the CDR3 is 14 residues. CDR3 nucleotide sequence: TGTGCCAGCAGTTTAAATGGACTAACCTACGAGCAGTACTTC. This sequence encodes CASSLNGLTYEQYF.

This chain's CDR3 is CASSPGPILGETQYF. The CDR3 region has the DNA TGTGCCAGCAGCCCTGGGCCCATTTTGGGGGAGACCCAGTACTTC. The chain combines TRBV7-9 with TRBJ2-5; D is ambiguous. Germline V gene data show CDR1 as SEHNR and CDR2 as FQNEAQ (reference sequence). Deletions cut 5 bases from V and 5 bases from J, with 18 bases between. This CDR3 comprises 15 residues.

This chain links TRBV6-1 with TRBJ1-2; 8 bases agree with TRBD1. The J segment lost 6 bases and the V segment lost 6 bases, leaving 9 bases of the junction unmatched. The CDR3 is 14 amino acids. Germline CDR1 MNHNS, CDR2 SASEGT. The CDR3 DNA reads TGTGCCAGCAGCCAACAGGGGGGTATAGATGGCTACACCTTC. Encoded protein: CASSQQGGIDGYTF.

This chain joins TRBV28 and TRBJ1-2, with D maybe TRBD1 (6 bases). Germline V gene sequence: CDR1 MDHEN, CDR2 SYDVKM. The germline V and J ends were trimmed by 6 bases and 5 bases, with 10 bases remaining between them. The length of the CDR3 is 12 residues. CDR3 amino acids: CASRRDKYGYTF. CDR3 coding DNA: TGTGCCAGCAGGAGGGACAAGTATGGCTACACCTTC.

This clone was seen a single time. The chain joins TRBV7-2 to TRBJ1-5; the D gene is possibly TRBD1 (6 bases). The CDR3 extends over 19 amino acids. In germline, CDR1 is SGHTA, CDR2 FQGNSA. The V end lost 4 bases, the J end lost 0 bases, and 22 bases lay between the germline ends. CDR3 coding DNA: TGTGCCAGCAGCTCCGAACTACAGGCAGGGGCGTATAGCAATCAGCCCCAGCATTTT. Amino acids: CASSSELQAGAYSNQPQHF.

The chain has TRBV7-6 and TRBJ2-2, with D uncertain. Germline V gives CDR1 SGHVS, CDR2 FNYEAQ. V lost 4 bases to trimming and J lost 8 bases, with 17 bases between them. The CDR3 is made up of 15 amino acids. As DNA, the CDR3 is TGTGCCAGCAGCTCCTATGGGCGAATGGGTGGGGAGCTGTTTTTT. Protein product: CASSSYGRMGGELFF.

The J gene is TRBJ1-1, the V gene TRBV27; no firm D call. Germline CDR1 is MNHEY and CDR2 is SMNVEV (reference sequence). V lost 0 bases and J lost 6, with 23 bases in between. The CDR3 is made up of 18 amino acids. In DNA, the CDR3 is TGTGCCAGCAGTTTATCGTGGGAGGCAGGCTTTATCAGTTCTGAAGCTTTCTTT. It codes for CASSLSWEAGFISSEAFF.